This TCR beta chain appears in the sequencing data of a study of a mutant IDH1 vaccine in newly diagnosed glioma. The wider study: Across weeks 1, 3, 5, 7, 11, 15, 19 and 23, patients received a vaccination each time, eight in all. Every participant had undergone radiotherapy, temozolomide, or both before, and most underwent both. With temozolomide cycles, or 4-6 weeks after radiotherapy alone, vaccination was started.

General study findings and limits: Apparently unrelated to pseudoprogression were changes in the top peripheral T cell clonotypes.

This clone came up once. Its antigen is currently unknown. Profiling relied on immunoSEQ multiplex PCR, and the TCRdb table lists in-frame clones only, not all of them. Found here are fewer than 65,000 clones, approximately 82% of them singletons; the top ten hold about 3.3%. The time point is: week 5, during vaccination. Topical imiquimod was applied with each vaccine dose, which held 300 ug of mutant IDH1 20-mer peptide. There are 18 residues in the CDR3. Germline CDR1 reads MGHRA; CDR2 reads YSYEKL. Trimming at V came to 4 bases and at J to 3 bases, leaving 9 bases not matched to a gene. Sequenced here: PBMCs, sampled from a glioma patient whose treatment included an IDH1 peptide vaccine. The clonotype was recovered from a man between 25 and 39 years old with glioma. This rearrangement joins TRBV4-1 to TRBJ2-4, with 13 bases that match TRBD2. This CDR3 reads CASSPTSGGAIDKNIQYF. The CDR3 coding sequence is TGCGCCAGCAGCCCTACTAGCGGGGGGGCGATTGACAAAAACATTCAGTACTTC.